Listed here are 9 T cell receptor beta chains from one sample, sequenced in a study of early T cells in non-severe SARS-CoV-2 infection. TCRdb ran MiXCR on the 5' RACE reads and lists one entry per CDR3 protein. The profile shows about 110,000 distinct CDR3 sequences, about 12% of them singletons. Input material: whole blood. These TCRs come from an adult who was a healthcare worker with PCR-confirmed SARS-CoV-2 infection or an uninfected control (not recorded which).

In its sample, this clonotype was seen a few times. This rearrangement joins TRBV24-1 to TRBJ2-3; D remains ambiguous. The CDR3 consists of 11 residues. Trimming left V 3 bases short and J 8 bases short, with 5 bases between. In germline, CDR1 is KGHDR, CDR2 SFDVKD. DNA for the CDR3: TGTGCCACCAGTGATGAACGTACGCAGTATTTT. The encoded protein is CATSDERTQYF.

The rearrangement joins TRBV10-3 to TRBJ1-5; D possibly corresponds to TRBD1 (5 bases). The V end was cut by 6 bases, the J end by 4 bases, with 7 bases between. Germline CDR1 is ENHRY and CDR2 is SYGVKD. The CDR3 length is 12 residues. The CDR3 is CAISSGNQPQHF. The CDR3 nucleotides are TGTGCCATCAGCTCAGGGAATCAGCCCCAGCATTTT.

Concerning this clonotype: One end of the junction is discordant with germline, which a read error may explain. The chain carries TRBV6-1 and TRBJ2-1; D gene unclear. The CDR3 sequence is 11 residues long. Germline V gene sequence: CDR1 MNHNS, CDR2 SASEGT. The chain's CDR3 is CASSSRLPCLF. CDR3 nucleotide sequence: TGTGCCAGCAGTTCCCGCCTCCCCTGCCTCTTC.

This clonotype was detected ten times or more. V gene TRBV21-1 combines with J gene TRBJ1-5. TRBV21-1 corresponds to a pseudogene. The CDR3 is 13 amino acids. The CDR3 DNA sequence: TGTGCCAGCAGCAAAGTTGTGAGGCAGCCCCAGCATTTT. This gives the protein CASSKVVRQPQHF.

CDR3 nucleotides: TGTGCCAGCAGTGAATATTACGTCCGCCTAGAGACCCAGTACTTC. It specifies CASSEYYVRLETQYF. The chain couples TRBV6-1 to TRBJ2-5, with D unclear. The ends were cut back, 2 bases at V and 4 bases at J, with 14 bases in the middle. Germline V gene data show CDR1 as MNHNS and CDR2 as SASEGT. This CDR3 has 15 residues.

This clonotype was detected a few times. This chain uses TRBV12-3 or TRBV12-4 with TRBJ2-2, with unresolved D. The V and J ends lost 3 bases and 0 bases respectively, with 8 bases between them. CDR3 length: 15 residues. The DNA for the CDR3 is TGTGCCAGCAGTTTCTCACGACCGAACACCGGGGAGCTGTTTTTT. This gives the protein CASSFSRPNTGELFF.

J is TRBJ1-4 and V is TRBV6-6; D is unclear. With 6 bases removed from V and 5 bases from J, the gap between germline ends came to 16 bases. This CDR3 is 15 amino acids long. CDR1 and CDR2 from the germline V gene are MNHNY and SVGAGI (reference sequence). The CDR3 DNA is TGTGCCAGCAGAAATCGGGGTCTCCTAAATGAAAAACTGTTTTTT. Amino acid sequence: CASRNRGLLNEKLFF.

This clonotype was observed once. The chain links TRBV19 to TRBJ1-5; D ambiguous. The V end was cut by 0 bases, the J end by 2 bases, with 20 bases between. This CDR3 spans 19 amino acids. Per the germline V gene, CDR1 is LNHDA and CDR2 is SQIVND (reference sequence). CDR3 nucleotides: TGTGCCAGTAGTATAGATCTGGAACAGTGGTGGACTGGCAATCAGCCCCAGCATTTT. Amino acids: CASSIDLEQWWTGNQPQHF.

The table lists this clonotype with a few counts. The gene calls are TRBV11-2 and TRBJ1-1, with D perhaps TRBD1 (6 bases). V lost 1 base and J lost 4, with 10 bases in between. The CDR3 runs 14 residues. CDR1 is SGHAT, CDR2 FQNNGV, per germline. The CDR3, as DNA: TGTGCCAGCAGCTTAGTAGAGGGGGGCACTGAAGCTTTCTTT. It encodes CASSLVEGGTEAFF. Combining the CDR3 with reference TRBV11-2 and TRBJ1-1 gives the whole variable domain EAGVAQSPRYKIIEKRQSVAFWCNPISGHATLYWYQQILGQGPKLLIQFQNNGVVDDSQLPKDRFSAERLKGVDSTLKIQPAKLEDSAVYLCASSLVEGGTEAFFGQGTRLTVV.